This T cell receptor (beta chain) was captured in a study of T-cell memory formation after mild COVID-19. The germline CDR1 and CDR2 sequences are KGHSH and LQKENI. With 4 bases removed from V and 2 bases from J, the gap between germline ends came to 12 bases. This CDR3 is 15 amino acids long. TCRdb itself ran the 5' RACE reads through MiXCR, one entry per CDR3 protein. Here the sample spans almost 350,000 distinct CDR3 sequences, more than 20% being singletons. Sequencing was performed on PBMCs or a T cell subset sorted from them (not recorded which). The clonotype was recovered from a young man who had mild COVID-19 (a few samples of this study predate the infection). Cell type and time point are not known. V gene TRBV18 combines with J gene TRBJ1-3, with D possibly being TRBD1 (5 bases). As DNA, the CDR3 is TGTGCCAGCTCACAAAATCCGGACACTGGAAACACCATATATTTT. It specifies CASSQNPDTGNTIYF.